Below are 16 T cell receptor beta chains sequenced from a single sample in a study of blood T cell repertoires in COVID-19. Using immunoSEQ multiplex PCR, the repertoire was profiled, and TCRdb retains in-frame clones only, with some absent. The data contain around 250,000 clones, approximately 83% of them singletons. Sequenced: PBMCs or T cells enriched from blood (not recorded which). All receptors come from a woman aged 45-65 years who had recovered from COVID-19.

J is TRBJ1-1 and V is TRBV19, with TRBD1 as a possible D gene (5 bases). The CDR3 sequence is 16 residues long. Germline CDR1 and CDR2: LNHDA and SQIVND (reference sequence). V lost 2 bases to trimming and J lost 3 bases, with 16 bases between them. DNA of the CDR3: TGTGCCAGTAGTATAAGCGGGGCGGGTAGGCACACTGAAGCTTTCTTT. This codes for CASSISGAGRHTEAFF.

The chain links TRBV19 to TRBJ2-5; TRBD1 aligns across 7 bases. From germline, CDR1 is LNHDA and CDR2 SQIVND (reference sequence). The junction had 8 bases not matched to a gene; V was cut back by 5 bases and J by 2 bases. CDR3 size: 15 residues. The chain's CDR3 is CASSPWDSQQETQYF. The CDR3, as DNA: TGTGCCAGTAGTCCCTGGGACAGCCAACAAGAGACCCAGTACTTC.

This clone was seen repeatedly, ten times or more. The chain is built from TRBV24-1 and TRBJ2-7; tentative D call: TRBD1 (6 bases). Trimming stripped 8 bases from V and 0 bases from J, with 16 bases between. The CDR3 runs to 15 residues. From germline, CDR1 is KGHDR and CDR2 SFDVKD. In DNA form, the CDR3 reads TGTGCCACCAACTTACGACAGGTGTACTCCTACGAGCAGTACTTC. This gives the protein CATNLRQVYSYEQYF.

J is TRBJ1-2 and V is TRBV29-1, with D maybe TRBD1 (5 bases). V shed 4 bases and J shed 3 bases, with 6 bases lying between them. This CDR3 is 11 amino acids long. The germline CDR1 and CDR2 sequences are SQVTM and ANQGSEA. The CDR3 DNA is TGCAGCGTTGTACAGGACTATGGCTACACCTTC. Its protein product is CSVVQDYGYTF.

The V call is TRBV3-1 (or the pseudogene TRBV3-2), the J call TRBJ2-5; 9 nucleotides line up with TRBD2. Trimming took 4 bases from V and 5 from J; bases not matched to a gene: 11. The CDR3 is 16 amino acids. Germline assignment: CDR1 LGHDT and CDR2 YNNKEL (reference sequence). CDR3 nucleotides: TGTGCCAGCAGCCTCGGGGAGAGCGGGAGGATGGAGACCCAGTACTTC. Translated, it gives CASSLGESGRMETQYF.

The V call is TRBV10-3, the J call TRBJ2-1; TRBD2 aligns across 8 bases. The germline V gene encodes CDR1 ENHRY and CDR2 SYGVKD. Germline trimming cut 0 bases from V and 0 bases from J; bases unmatched to any gene: 7. The CDR3 is made up of 18 amino acids. The CDR3, as DNA: TGTGCCATCAGTGAGTCGCGGAGCGGGGGTAGCTCCTACAATGAGCAGTTCTTC. It encodes CAISESRSGGSSYNEQFF.

The rearrangement links TRBV19 to TRBJ2-1; D gene ambiguous. Between the trimmed V and J ends, which lost 1 base and 2 bases, there was a span of 9 bases. CDR3 length: 15 residues. Germline values: CDR1 LNHDA, CDR2 SQIVND (reference sequence). CDR3 in amino acids: CASSIGLPTYNEQFF. The CDR3 nucleotides read TGTGCCAGTAGTATAGGTCTACCGACCTACAATGAGCAGTTCTTC.

The chain employs TRBV7-3 and TRBJ2-2; TRBD2 matches at 9 bases. This CDR3 is built from 16 residues. V shed 5 bases, J shed 3 bases, and the junction held 7 bases outside the gene matches. Germline V lookup: CDR1 SGHTA, CDR2 FQGTGA. CDR3 in amino acids: CASSVAGAADTGELFF. The CDR3 DNA sequence: TGTGCCAGCAGCGTAGCGGGAGCGGCGGACACCGGGGAGCTGTTTTTT.

This rearrangement joins TRBV5-5 to TRBJ1-2; D is perhaps TRBD1 (5 bases). The CDR3 consists of 14 residues. The V gene lost 2 bases and the J gene lost 6 bases, with 14 bases spanning the gap. The germline V gene has CDR1 SGHKS and CDR2 YYEKEE (reference sequence). The CDR3 DNA sequence: TGTGCCAGCAGCTTTTTTTCAGGGTCTAATGGCTACACCTTC. It specifies CASSFFSGSNGYTF.

This chain links TRBV7-9 with TRBJ2-7; a possible D gene is TRBD2 (5 bases). CDR3 length: 12 amino acids. Germline lookup yields CDR1 SEHNR and CDR2 FQNEAQ (reference sequence). The V gene lost 6 bases and the J gene lost 4 bases, with 10 bases spanning the gap. CDR3: CASRTEAYEQYF. CDR3 sequence (DNA): TGTGCCAGCAGGACGGAGGCGTACGAGCAGTACTTC.

This clone was counted once. This chain connects TRBV7-3 to TRBJ2-1, with unresolved D. CDR1 and CDR2 (germline): SGHTA, FQGTGA. The CDR3 is made up of 13 amino acids. V lost 5 bases, J lost 5 bases, and 10 bases lay in between. CDR3 region: CASSPARDNEQFF. The CDR3 DNA reads as TGTGCCAGCAGCCCGGCTAGAGACAATGAGCAGTTCTTC.

This chain joins TRBV7-8 and TRBJ1-4, with TRBD1 matching over 7 bases. The V and J ends lost 5 bases and 8 bases, in that order; junction bases with no gene match: 11. Looked up from germline, CDR1 is SGHVS and CDR2 is FQNEAQ. This CDR3 has 15 residues. The CDR3 nucleotides read TGTGCCAGCAGCCCCGGGACAGTGAGGCGGGAAAAACTGTTTTTT. Amino acid sequence: CASSPGTVRREKLFF.

The chain has TRBV14 and TRBJ2-7, with D possibly matching TRBD2 (6 bases). V lost 2 bases and J 7 bases, leaving 12 bases between the germline ends. Germline CDR1 is SGHDN and CDR2 is FVKESK. The CDR3 sequence is 13 residues long. This CDR3 is CASSQLRAGEQYF. The DNA for the CDR3 is TGTGCCAGCAGCCAACTCCGCGCGGGGGAGCAGTACTTC.

The chain carries TRBV14 and TRBJ2-7; TRBD1 might be the D (5 bases). Germline CDR1 is SGHDN and CDR2 is FVKESK. Trimming removed 2 bases at V and 3 bases at J, with 14 bases between. CDR3 size: 15 residues. Here the CDR3 reads CASSQFSSQGYEQYF. The CDR3 nucleotides read TGTGCCAGCAGCCAATTTAGCAGTCAGGGCTACGAGCAGTACTTC.

The chain joins TRBV7-6 to TRBJ2-5; TRBD2 matches 7 bases. V shed 5 bases and J 1 base; nucleotides not matched to a gene: 13. Germline CDR1 and CDR2: SGHVS and FNYEAQ. CDR3 size: 17 residues. The CDR3 region has the DNA TGTGCCAGCAGCCCTCTGCCCCCGGGCGGGGGCCAAGAGACCCAGTACTTC. Translating gives CASSPLPPGGGQETQYF.

This chain connects TRBV30 to TRBJ1-6; 9 bases are a match to TRBD1. This CDR3 is 15 amino acids long. Looked up from germline, CDR1 is GTSNPN and CDR2 is SVGIG (reference sequence). The V and J ends lost 6 bases and 4 bases, in that order; junction bases with no gene match: 7. The CDR3 sequence: CACPATGGYNSPLHF. The DNA for the CDR3 is TGTGCCTGCCCGGCGACAGGGGGATATAATTCACCCCTCCACTTT. Based on the CDR3 plus reference TRBV30 and TRBJ1-6, the full variable domain is SQTIHQWPATLVQPVGSPLSLECTVEGTSNPNLYWYRQAAGRGLQLLFYSVGIGQISSEVPQNLSASRPQDRQFILSSKKLLLSDSGFYLCACPATGGYNSPLHFGNGTRLTVT.